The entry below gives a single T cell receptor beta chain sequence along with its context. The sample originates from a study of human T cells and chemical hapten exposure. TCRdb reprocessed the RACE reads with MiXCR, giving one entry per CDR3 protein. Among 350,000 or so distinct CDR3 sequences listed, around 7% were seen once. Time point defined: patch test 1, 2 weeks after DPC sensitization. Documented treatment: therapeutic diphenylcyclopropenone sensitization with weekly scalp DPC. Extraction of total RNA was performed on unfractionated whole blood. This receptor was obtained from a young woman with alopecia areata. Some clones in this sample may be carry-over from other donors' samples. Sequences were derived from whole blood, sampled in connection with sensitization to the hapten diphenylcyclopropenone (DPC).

In nucleotides, the CDR3 is TGCGCCAGCAGACCTAACCCTGGGGCCAACGTCCTGACTTTC. Translating it yields CASRPNPGANVLTF. The rearrangement links TRBV5-1 to TRBJ2-6; no definite D call. V was trimmed by 5 bases and J by 2 bases, leaving 8 bases between them. The germline V gene has CDR1 SGHRS and CDR2 YFSETQ. CDR3 size: 14 residues.